A selection of T cell receptor beta chains follows, all from one sample in a study of T cell changes during pregnancy in multiple sclerosis. Clones were sequenced by immunoSEQ multiplex PCR, and TCRdb holds only the in-frame ones, with some missing. The sample records under 50,000 clones, roughly 92% being singletons. The input for sequencing was CD4+ T cells from peripheral blood mononuclear cells, taken in the first trimester of pregnancy. The source is a female donor with multiple sclerosis, enrolled in a pregnancy study. Both conserved end residues are part of each CDR3. Each record gives: CDR3 length, D gene, V gene, clone size, J gene, CDR3 protein, CDR3 DNA. The D gene is left open where the match is weak. Clone size appears in some rows only: once, few, many, or a class for an expanded clone.

CDR3 length: 17; D gene: .; V gene: TRBV27; clone size: once; J gene: TRBJ1-1; CDR3 protein: CASSLRVRGTLNTEAFF; CDR3 DNA: TGTGCCAGCAGTTTGAGGGTCCGGGGTACCCTGAACACTGAAGCTTTCTTT
CDR3 length: 14; D gene: .; V gene: TRBV10-3; clone size: .; J gene: TRBJ2-2; CDR3 protein: CAIRRTTNTGELFF; CDR3 DNA: TGTGCCATCAGAAGGACAACGAACACCGGGGAGCTGTTTTTT
CDR3 length: 15; D gene: TRBD1; V gene: TRBV6-1; clone size: .; J gene: TRBJ2-2; CDR3 protein: CASEAATGVTGELFF; CDR3 DNA: TGTGCCAGCGAAGCCGCGACAGGGGTCACCGGGGAGCTGTTTTTT
CDR3 length: 14; D gene: TRBD2; V gene: TRBV10-1; clone size: .; J gene: TRBJ2-7; CDR3 protein: CASPASGSSYEQYF; CDR3 DNA: TGCGCCAGTCCGGCTAGCGGCAGCTCCTACGAGCAGTACTTC
CDR3 length: 15; D gene: .; V gene: TRBV19; clone size: once; J gene: TRBJ1-1; CDR3 protein: CASSISPNQDTEAFF; CDR3 DNA: TGTGCCAGTAGTATCTCCCCGAATCAGGATACTGAAGCTTTCTTT
CDR3 length: 14; D gene: TRBD1; V gene: TRBV2; clone size: .; J gene: TRBJ1-6; CDR3 protein: CASLPGTEYSPLHF; CDR3 DNA: TGTGCCAGCCTACCGGGGACAGAATATTCACCCCTCCACTTT
CDR3 length: 16; D gene: .; V gene: TRBV5-4; clone size: .; J gene: TRBJ2-3; CDR3 protein: CASSLKENFVPDTQYF; CDR3 DNA: TGTGCCAGCAGCTTGAAGGAGAATTTTGTGCCAGATACGCAGTATTTT
CDR3 length: 10; D gene: .; V gene: TRBV25-1; clone size: .; J gene: TRBJ2-1; CDR3 protein: CASSYNEQFF; CDR3 DNA: TGTGCCAGCAGTTATAATGAGCAGTTCTTC
CDR3 length: 15; D gene: .; V gene: TRBV7-3; clone size: .; J gene: TRBJ2-3; CDR3 protein: CASSLSGSSTDTQYF; CDR3 DNA: TGTGCCAGCAGCTTAAGCGGATCTAGCACAGATACGCAGTATTTT
CDR3 length: 16; D gene: .; V gene: TRBV4-3; clone size: .; J gene: TRBJ1-2; CDR3 protein: CASSQDQARGLYGYTF; CDR3 DNA: TGCGCCAGCAGCCAAGATCAGGCCAGGGGATTGTATGGCTACACCTTC
CDR3 length: 17; D gene: TRBD1; V gene: TRBV19; clone size: .; J gene: TRBJ1-5; CDR3 protein: CASSFGQGLTLHQPQHF; CDR3 DNA: TGTGCCAGTAGTTTTGGACAGGGGCTCACCCTCCATCAGCCCCAGCATTTT
CDR3 length: 13; D gene: .; V gene: TRBV27; clone size: few; J gene: TRBJ1-1; CDR3 protein: CASSLGRMTEAFF; CDR3 DNA: TGTGCCAGCAGTTTAGGCAGAATGACTGAAGCTTTCTTT
CDR3 length: 15; D gene: TRBD1; V gene: TRBV9; clone size: .; J gene: TRBJ2-7; CDR3 protein: CASSVGGQGSYEQYF; CDR3 DNA: TGTGCCAGCAGCGTAGGGGGACAGGGTTCCTACGAGCAGTACTTC
CDR3 length: 13; D gene: TRBD1; V gene: TRBV18; clone size: .; J gene: TRBJ2-7; CDR3 protein: CASNVQGNYEQYF; CDR3 DNA: TGTGCCAGCAACGTACAGGGGAACTACGAGCAGTACTTC
CDR3 length: 15; D gene: .; V gene: TRBV5-1; clone size: .; J gene: TRBJ2-3; CDR3 protein: CASSLQGPGTDTQYF; CDR3 DNA: TGCGCCAGCAGCTTGCAGGGGCCAGGGACAGATACGCAGTATTTT
CDR3 length: 15; D gene: TRBD1; V gene: TRBV7-9; clone size: .; J gene: TRBJ1-2; CDR3 protein: CASSLGDRANYGYTF; CDR3 DNA: TGTGCCAGCAGCTTAGGGGACAGGGCGAACTATGGCTACACCTTC
CDR3 length: 13; D gene: .; V gene: TRBV18; clone size: once; J gene: TRBJ2-3; CDR3 protein: CASSPPGTDTQYF; CDR3 DNA: TGTGCCAGCTCACCACCCGGTACAGATACGCAGTATTTT
CDR3 length: 14; D gene: TRBD2; V gene: TRBV5-6; clone size: .; J gene: TRBJ2-7; CDR3 protein: CASSSLHTGGEQYF; CDR3 DNA: TGTGCCAGCAGCTCACTTCATACGGGGGGCGAGCAGTACTTC
CDR3 length: 12; D gene: .; V gene: TRBV10-3; clone size: .; J gene: TRBJ2-1; CDR3 protein: CATIGLHNEQFF; CDR3 DNA: TGTGCCACGATAGGACTTCACAATGAGCAGTTCTTC
CDR3 length: 12; D gene: TRBD1; V gene: TRBV6-5; clone size: .; J gene: TRBJ1-2; CDR3 protein: CASSYSGTGCTF; CDR3 DNA: TGTGCCAGCAGTTACTCGGGGACAGGGTGTACCTTC
CDR3 length: 14; D gene: .; V gene: TRBV5-1; clone size: .; J gene: TRBJ1-1; CDR3 protein: CASSLGGTWAEAFF; CDR3 DNA: TGCGCCAGCAGCTTGGGGGGGACTTGGGCTGAAGCTTTCTTT
CDR3 length: 15; D gene: .; V gene: TRBV9; clone size: once; J gene: TRBJ2-1; CDR3 protein: CASSHLASRGNEQFF; CDR3 DNA: TGTGCCAGCAGTCACCTAGCGAGCAGGGGGAATGAGCAGTTCTTC
CDR3 length: 16; D gene: TRBD1; V gene: TRBV7-2; clone size: .; J gene: TRBJ2-7; CDR3 protein: CASSLAGTGAYYEQYF; CDR3 DNA: TGTGCCAGCAGCTTAGCTGGGACAGGGGCTTACTACGAGCAGTACTTC
CDR3 length: 15; D gene: TRBD1; V gene: TRBV5-1; clone size: .; J gene: TRBJ2-5; CDR3 protein: CASSAGDRDQETQYF; CDR3 DNA: TGCGCCAGCAGCGCTGGGGACAGGGACCAAGAGACCCAGTACTTC
CDR3 length: 16; D gene: .; V gene: TRBV5-1; clone size: .; J gene: TRBJ2-5; CDR3 protein: CASSLSGQNLEETQYF; CDR3 DNA: TGCGCCAGCAGCTTGTCAGGGCAGAACCTCGAAGAGACCCAGTACTTC
CDR3 length: 14; D gene: .; V gene: TRBV7-9; clone size: .; J gene: TRBJ2-1; CDR3 protein: CASSLIGPLDEQFF; CDR3 DNA: TGTGCCAGCAGCTTAATTGGCCCCCTGGATGAGCAGTTCTTC
CDR3 length: 17; D gene: .; V gene: TRBV4-1; clone size: .; J gene: TRBJ1-4; CDR3 protein: CASSQDTGRAINEKLFF; CDR3 DNA: TGCGCCAGCAGCCAAGATACGGGGAGGGCGATTAATGAAAAACTGTTTTTT
CDR3 length: 15; D gene: TRBD2; V gene: TRBV2; clone size: .; J gene: TRBJ2-1; CDR3 protein: CASIHGLAGENEQFF; CDR3 DNA: TGTGCCAGCATTCATGGACTAGCGGGAGAGAATGAGCAGTTCTTC
CDR3 length: 14; D gene: .; V gene: TRBV18; clone size: .; J gene: TRBJ1-1; CDR3 protein: CASSPTQARTEAFF; CDR3 DNA: TGTGCCAGCTCACCAACCCAGGCGAGAACTGAAGCTTTCTTT
CDR3 length: 12; D gene: .; V gene: TRBV29-1; clone size: .; J gene: TRBJ1-2; CDR3 protein: CIGLRGAGGYTF; CDR3 DNA: TGCATCGGCCTTCGGGGGGCTGGCGGCTACACCTTC
CDR3 length: 13; D gene: .; V gene: TRBV5-1; clone size: once; J gene: TRBJ1-1; CDR3 protein: CASSPWMGAEAFF; CDR3 DNA: TGCGCCAGCAGCCCCTGGATGGGGGCCGAAGCTTTCTTT
CDR3 length: 13; D gene: TRBD1; V gene: TRBV19; clone size: few; J gene: TRBJ1-1; CDR3 protein: CASAGQGRTEAFF; CDR3 DNA: TGTGCCAGTGCGGGACAGGGGAGAACTGAAGCTTTCTTT
CDR3 length: 15; D gene: TRBD1; V gene: TRBV5-1; clone size: .; J gene: TRBJ2-3; CDR3 protein: CASSLGGQGQDTQYF; CDR3 DNA: TGCGCCAGCAGCTTGGGTGGACAGGGGCAAGATACGCAGTATTTT
CDR3 length: 15; D gene: TRBD1; V gene: TRBV27; clone size: .; J gene: TRBJ1-2; CDR3 protein: CASRHSGQINYGYTF; CDR3 DNA: TGTGCCAGCCGCCATTCGGGACAGATTAACTATGGCTACACCTTC
CDR3 length: 13; D gene: .; V gene: TRBV2; clone size: .; J gene: TRBJ2-7; CDR3 protein: CASSGAGLYEQYF; CDR3 DNA: TGTGCCAGCAGTGGGGCCGGACTCTACGAGCAGTACTTC
CDR3 length: 16; D gene: .; V gene: TRBV4-1; clone size: few; J gene: TRBJ1-4; CDR3 protein: CASSQEVRAGYEKLFF; CDR3 DNA: TGCGCCAGCAGCCAAGAGGTGAGGGCAGGTTATGAAAAACTGTTTTTT
CDR3 length: 18; D gene: .; V gene: TRBV5-4; clone size: .; J gene: TRBJ2-1; CDR3 protein: CASRSGILTPTSYNEQFF; CDR3 DNA: TGTGCCAGCAGGTCCGGAATTTTGACACCTACCTCCTACAATGAGCAGTTCTTC